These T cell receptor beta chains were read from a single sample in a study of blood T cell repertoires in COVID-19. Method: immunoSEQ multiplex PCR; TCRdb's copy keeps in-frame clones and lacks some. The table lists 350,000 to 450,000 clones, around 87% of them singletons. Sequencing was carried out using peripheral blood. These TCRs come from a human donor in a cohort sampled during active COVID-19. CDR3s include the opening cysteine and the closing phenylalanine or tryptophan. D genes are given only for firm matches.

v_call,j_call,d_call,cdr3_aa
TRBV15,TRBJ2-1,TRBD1,CATSRDRVYSEQFF
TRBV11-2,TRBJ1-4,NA,CASSLAGEKLFF
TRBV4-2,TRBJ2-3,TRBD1,CASSLTGGAADTQYF
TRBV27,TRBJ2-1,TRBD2,CASGRGTSGYNEQFF
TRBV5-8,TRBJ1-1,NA,CASSLHRVLLASNTEAFF
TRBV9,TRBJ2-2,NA,CASSVDSANTGELFF
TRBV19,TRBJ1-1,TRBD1,CASRLDRTNTEAFF
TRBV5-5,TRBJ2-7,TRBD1,CASSRTGTGDPRSYEQYF
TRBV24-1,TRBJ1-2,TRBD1,CATSDPTGMGGYTF
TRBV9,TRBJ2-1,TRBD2,CASSVGTSGPFNEQFF
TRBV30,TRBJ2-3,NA,CAWSASARTDTQYF
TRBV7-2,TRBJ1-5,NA,CASSLYSSNQPQHF
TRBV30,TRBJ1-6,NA,CAWSPVVLRNSPLHF
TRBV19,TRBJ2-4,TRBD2,CASSPTSGGEGNIQYF
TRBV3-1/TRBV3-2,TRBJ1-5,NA,CASSQGAHTDQPQHF
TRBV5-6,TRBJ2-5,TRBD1,CASSRTGIQETQYF
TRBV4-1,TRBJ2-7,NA,CASSQVGGSPSYEQYF